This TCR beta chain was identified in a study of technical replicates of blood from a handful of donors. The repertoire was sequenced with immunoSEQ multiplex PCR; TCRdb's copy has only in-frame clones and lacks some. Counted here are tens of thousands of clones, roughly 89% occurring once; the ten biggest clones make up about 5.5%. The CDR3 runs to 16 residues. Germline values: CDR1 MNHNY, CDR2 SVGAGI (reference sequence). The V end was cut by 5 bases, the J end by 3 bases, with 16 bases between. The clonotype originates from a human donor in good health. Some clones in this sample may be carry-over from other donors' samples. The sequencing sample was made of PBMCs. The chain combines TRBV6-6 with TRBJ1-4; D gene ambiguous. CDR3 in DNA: TGTGCCAGCAGTCAATCACACGGGTTGTCTAATGAAAAACTGTTTTTT. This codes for CASSQSHGLSNEKLFF.